What follows are 6 T cell receptor beta chains derived from one specimen sequenced in a study of healthy donors' naive CD4 and CD8 T cells. TCR libraries were built from 500 to 550 ng of total RNA by linear amplification. TCRdb itself ran the reads through MiXCR, one entry per CDR3 protein. The table records 180,000 or so distinct CDR3 sequences, 65% to 75% of them present only once. Sequenced material: naive CD4+ and CD8+ T cells sorted from blood, pooled from several donors. Receptors originate from a pool of human donors in good health; the sample pools cells from several healthy donors.

The chain uses TRBV30 and TRBJ2-3; the match to TRBD2 covers 11 bases. This CDR3 is built from 16 residues. The V segment lost 3 bases and the J segment 1 base; nucleotides outside the gene matches: 6. From germline, CDR1 is GTSNPN and CDR2 SVGIG (reference sequence). DNA for the CDR3: TGTGCCTGGAGCTCTAGCGGGGGGTATCGCACAGATACGCAGTATTTT. As protein: CAWSSSGGYRTDTQYF.

The chain has TRBV29-1 and TRBJ1-2, with no clear D. Per the germline V gene, CDR1 is SQVTM and CDR2 is ANQGSEA. The V gene lost 0 bases and the J gene lost 3 bases, with 11 bases spanning the gap. The CDR3 is 14 residues long. DNA of the CDR3: TGCAGCGTTGAAGATCGAGCGGGGTACTATGGCTACACCTTC. It yields the protein CSVEDRAGYYGYTF. The full variable domain, completed using reference TRBV29-1 and TRBJ1-2, is SAVISQKPSRDICQRGTSLTIQCQVDSQVTMMFWYRQQPGQSLTLIATANQGSEATYESGFVIDKFPISRPNLTFSTLTVSNMSPEDSSIYLCSVEDRAGYYGYTFGSGTRLTVV.

The V call is TRBV6-6, the J call TRBJ2-3; no clear D gene. Deletions cut 7 bases from V and 2 bases from J, with 13 bases between. Germline CDR1 and CDR2: MNHNY and SVGAGI (reference sequence). The CDR3 contains 14 residues. CDR3 in amino acids: CASIGTGYTDTQYF. The CDR3 DNA reads as TGTGCCAGCATCGGAACGGGCTACACAGATACGCAGTATTTT.

The CDR3 here is CASRDSGSPLHF. The CDR3 DNA reads TGTGCCAGCAGGGACAGTGGGTCACCCCTCCACTTT. The chain couples TRBV6-5 to TRBJ1-6; possibly TRBD1 for D (6 bases). The CDR3 is made up of 12 amino acids. Deletions cut 6 bases from V and 10 bases from J, with 10 bases between. CDR1 is MNHEY and CDR2 is SVGAGI in the germline V gene.

V usage is TRBV29-1 and J usage is TRBJ2-2; unclear D gene. This CDR3 is 11 amino acids long. The germline V and J ends were trimmed by 5 bases and 6 bases, with 7 bases remaining between them. Germline V gene data show CDR1 as SQVTM and CDR2 as ANQGSEA. CDR3 in DNA: TGCAGCGTTTTTGAGTCCGGGGAGCTGTTTTTT. It yields the protein CSVFESGELFF.

The chain uses TRBV27 and TRBJ2-7, with no clear D. The germline V gene encodes CDR1 MNHEY and CDR2 SMNVEV (reference sequence). Between the trimmed V and J ends, which lost 4 bases and 1 base, there was a span of 8 bases. CDR3 length: 13 residues. The CDR3 bases are TGTGCCAGCAGTTGGCGACAATCCTACGAGCAGTACTTC. Its translation is CASSWRQSYEQYF.